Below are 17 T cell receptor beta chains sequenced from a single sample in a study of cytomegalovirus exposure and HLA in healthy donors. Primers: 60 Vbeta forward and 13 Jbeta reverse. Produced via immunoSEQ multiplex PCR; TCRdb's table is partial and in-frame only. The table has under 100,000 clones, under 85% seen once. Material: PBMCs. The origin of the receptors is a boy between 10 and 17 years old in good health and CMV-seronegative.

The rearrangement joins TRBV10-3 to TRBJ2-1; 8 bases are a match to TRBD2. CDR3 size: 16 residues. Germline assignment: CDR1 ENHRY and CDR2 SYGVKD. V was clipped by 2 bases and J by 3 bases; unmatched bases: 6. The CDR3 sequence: CAISEGQREFYNEQFF. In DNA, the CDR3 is TGTGCCATCAGTGAGGGCCAGCGGGAGTTCTACAATGAGCAGTTCTTC.

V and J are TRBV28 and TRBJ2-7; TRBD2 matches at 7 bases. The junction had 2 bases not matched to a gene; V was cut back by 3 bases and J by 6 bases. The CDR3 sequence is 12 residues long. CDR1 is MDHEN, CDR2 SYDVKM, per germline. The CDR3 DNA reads TGTGCCAGCAGTTTGAGGGAGGGCGAGCAGTACTTC. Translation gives CASSLREGEQYF.

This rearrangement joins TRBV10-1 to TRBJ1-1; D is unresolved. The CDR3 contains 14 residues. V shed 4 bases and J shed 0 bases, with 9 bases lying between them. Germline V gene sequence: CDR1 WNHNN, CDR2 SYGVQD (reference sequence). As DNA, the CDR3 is TGCGCCAGCAGTGCCGGGAGTATGAACACTGAAGCTTTCTTT. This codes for CASSAGSMNTEAFF.

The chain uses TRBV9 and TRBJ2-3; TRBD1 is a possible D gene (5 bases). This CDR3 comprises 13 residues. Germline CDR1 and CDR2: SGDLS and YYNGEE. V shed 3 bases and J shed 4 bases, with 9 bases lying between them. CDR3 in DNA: TGTGCCAGCAGCGCAGGGCGAGCAGATACGCAGTATTTT. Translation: CASSAGRADTQYF.

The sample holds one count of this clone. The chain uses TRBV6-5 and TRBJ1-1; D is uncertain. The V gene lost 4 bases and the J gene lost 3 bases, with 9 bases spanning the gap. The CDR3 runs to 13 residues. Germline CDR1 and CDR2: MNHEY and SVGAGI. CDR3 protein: CASSWEVDTEAFF. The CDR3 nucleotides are TGTGCCAGCAGTTGGGAGGTGGACACTGAAGCTTTCTTT.

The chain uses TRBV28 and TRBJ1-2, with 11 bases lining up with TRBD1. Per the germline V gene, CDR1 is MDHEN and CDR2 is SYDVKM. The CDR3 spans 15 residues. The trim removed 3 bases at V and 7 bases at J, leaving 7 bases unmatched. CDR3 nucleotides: TGTGCCAGCAGTTTCAGGGACAGGGGGGTAGGTGGCTACACCTTC. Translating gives CASSFRDRGVGGYTF.

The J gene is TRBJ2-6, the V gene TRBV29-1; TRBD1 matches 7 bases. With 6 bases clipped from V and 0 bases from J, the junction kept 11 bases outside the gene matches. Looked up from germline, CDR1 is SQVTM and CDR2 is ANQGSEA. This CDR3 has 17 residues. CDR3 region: CSVKTGTVGSGANVLTF. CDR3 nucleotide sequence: TGCAGCGTAAAGACAGGGACCGTCGGCTCTGGGGCCAACGTCCTGACTTTC. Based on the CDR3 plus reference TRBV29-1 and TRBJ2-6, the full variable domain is SAVISQKPSRDICQRGTSLTIQCQVDSQVTMMFWYRQQPGQSLTLIATANQGSEATYESGFVIDKFPISRPNLTFSTLTVSNMSPEDSSIYLCSVKTGTVGSGANVLTFGAGSRLTVL.

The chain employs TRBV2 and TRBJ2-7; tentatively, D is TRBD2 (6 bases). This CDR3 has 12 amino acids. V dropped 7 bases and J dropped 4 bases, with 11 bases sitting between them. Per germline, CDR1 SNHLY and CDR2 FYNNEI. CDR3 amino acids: CASMGGVYEQYF. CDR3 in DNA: TGTGCCAGCATGGGCGGGGTGTACGAGCAGTACTTC.

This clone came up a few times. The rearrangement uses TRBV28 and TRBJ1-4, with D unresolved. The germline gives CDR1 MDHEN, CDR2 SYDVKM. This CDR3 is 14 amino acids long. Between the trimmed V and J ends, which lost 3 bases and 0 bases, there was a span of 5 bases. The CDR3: CASSFGATNEKLFF. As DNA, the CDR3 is TGTGCCAGCAGTTTCGGTGCAACTAATGAAAAACTGTTTTTT.

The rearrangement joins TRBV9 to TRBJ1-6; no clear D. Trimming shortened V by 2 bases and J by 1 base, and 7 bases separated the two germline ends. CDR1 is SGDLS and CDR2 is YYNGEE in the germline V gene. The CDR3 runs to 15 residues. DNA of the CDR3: TGTGCCAGCAGCGTTGGAGGGTCCTATAATTCACCCCTCCACTTT. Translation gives CASSVGGSYNSPLHF.

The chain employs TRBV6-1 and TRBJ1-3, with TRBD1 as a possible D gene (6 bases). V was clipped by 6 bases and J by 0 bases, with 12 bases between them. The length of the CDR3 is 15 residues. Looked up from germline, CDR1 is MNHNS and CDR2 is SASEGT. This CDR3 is CASRAGQISGNTIYF. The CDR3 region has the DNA TGTGCCAGCAGAGCCGGACAGATCTCTGGAAACACCATATATTTT.

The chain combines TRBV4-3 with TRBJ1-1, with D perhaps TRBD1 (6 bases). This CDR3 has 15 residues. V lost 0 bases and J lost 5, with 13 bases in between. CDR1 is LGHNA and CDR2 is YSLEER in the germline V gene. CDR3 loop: CASSQETGHGTEAFF. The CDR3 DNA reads TGCGCCAGCAGCCAAGAGACGGGACATGGGACTGAAGCTTTCTTT.

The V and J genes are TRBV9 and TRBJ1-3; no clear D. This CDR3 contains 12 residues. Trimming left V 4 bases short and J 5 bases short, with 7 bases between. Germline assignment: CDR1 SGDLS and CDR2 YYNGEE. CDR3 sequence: CASSLSRNTIYF. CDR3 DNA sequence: TGTGCCAGCAGCCTGAGCAGAAACACCATATATTTT.

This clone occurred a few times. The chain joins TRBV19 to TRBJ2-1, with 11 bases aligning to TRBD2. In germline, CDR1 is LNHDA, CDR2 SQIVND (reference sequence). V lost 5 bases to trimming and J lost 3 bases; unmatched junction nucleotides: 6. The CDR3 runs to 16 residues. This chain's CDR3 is CASSLDGTSGYNEQFF. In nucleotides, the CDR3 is TGTGCCAGTAGTCTCGACGGGACTAGCGGCTACAATGAGCAGTTCTTC.

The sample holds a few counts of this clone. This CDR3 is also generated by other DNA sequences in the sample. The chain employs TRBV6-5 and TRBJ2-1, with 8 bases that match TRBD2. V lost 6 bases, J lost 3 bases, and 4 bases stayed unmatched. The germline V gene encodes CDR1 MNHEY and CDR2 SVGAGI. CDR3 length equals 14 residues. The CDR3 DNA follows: TGTGCCAGCAGCATAGCGGGGAGCTACAATGAGCAGTTCTTC. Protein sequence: CASSIAGSYNEQFF.

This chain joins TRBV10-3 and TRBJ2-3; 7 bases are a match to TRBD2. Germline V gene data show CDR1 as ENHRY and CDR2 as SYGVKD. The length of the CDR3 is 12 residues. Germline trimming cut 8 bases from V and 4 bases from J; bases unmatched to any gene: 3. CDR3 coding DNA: TGTGCCATCTGGGGGGGGGCAGATACGCAGTATTTT. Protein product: CAIWGGADTQYF.

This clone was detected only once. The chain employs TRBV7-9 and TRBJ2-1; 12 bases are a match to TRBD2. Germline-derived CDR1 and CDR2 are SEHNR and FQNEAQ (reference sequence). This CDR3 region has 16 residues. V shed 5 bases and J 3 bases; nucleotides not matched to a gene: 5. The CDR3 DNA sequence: TGTGCCAGCAGCCTGGGACTAGCGGGCCACTACAATGAGCAGTTCTTC. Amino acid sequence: CASSLGLAGHYNEQFF. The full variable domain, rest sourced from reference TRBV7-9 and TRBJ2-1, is DTGVSQNPRHKITKRGQNVTFRCDPISEHNRLYWYRQTLGQGPEFLTYFQNEAQLEKSRLLSDRFSAERPKGSFSTLEIQRTEQGDSAMYLCASSLGLAGHYNEQFFGPGTRLTVL.